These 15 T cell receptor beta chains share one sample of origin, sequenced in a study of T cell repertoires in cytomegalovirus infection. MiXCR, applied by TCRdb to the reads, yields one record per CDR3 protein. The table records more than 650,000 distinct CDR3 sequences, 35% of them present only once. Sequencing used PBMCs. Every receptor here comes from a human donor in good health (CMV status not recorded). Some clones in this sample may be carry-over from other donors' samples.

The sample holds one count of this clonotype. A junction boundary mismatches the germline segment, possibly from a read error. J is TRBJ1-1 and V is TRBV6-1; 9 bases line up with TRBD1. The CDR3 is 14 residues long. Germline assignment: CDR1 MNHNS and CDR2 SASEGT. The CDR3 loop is CASTTGGEDTEDFF. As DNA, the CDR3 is TGTGCCAGCACAACAGGGGGCGAGGACACTGAAGATTTCTTT.

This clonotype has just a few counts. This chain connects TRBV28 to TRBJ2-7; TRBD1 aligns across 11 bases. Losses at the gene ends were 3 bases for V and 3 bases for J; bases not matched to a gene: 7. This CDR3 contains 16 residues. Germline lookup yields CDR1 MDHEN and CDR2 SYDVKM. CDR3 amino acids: CASSFIAGTGGYEQYF. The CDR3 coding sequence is TGTGCCAGCAGTTTCATCGCCGGGACAGGGGGCTACGAGCAGTACTTC.

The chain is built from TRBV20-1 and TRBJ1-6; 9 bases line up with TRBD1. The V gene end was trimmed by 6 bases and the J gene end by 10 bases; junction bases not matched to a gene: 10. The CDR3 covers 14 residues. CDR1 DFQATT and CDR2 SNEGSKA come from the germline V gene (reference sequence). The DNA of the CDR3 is TGCAGTGCCTACCGGGACAGGGCCGGATCACCCCTCCACTTT. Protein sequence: CSAYRDRAGSPLHF.

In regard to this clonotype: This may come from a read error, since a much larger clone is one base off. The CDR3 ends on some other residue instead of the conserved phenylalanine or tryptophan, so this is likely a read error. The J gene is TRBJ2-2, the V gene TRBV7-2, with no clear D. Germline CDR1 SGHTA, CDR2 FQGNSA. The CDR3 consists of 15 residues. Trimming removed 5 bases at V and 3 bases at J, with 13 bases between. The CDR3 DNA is TGTGCCAGCAGCCGAGACCGGCGCTACACCGGGGAGCTGTTTTGT. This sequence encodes CASSRDRRYTGELFC.

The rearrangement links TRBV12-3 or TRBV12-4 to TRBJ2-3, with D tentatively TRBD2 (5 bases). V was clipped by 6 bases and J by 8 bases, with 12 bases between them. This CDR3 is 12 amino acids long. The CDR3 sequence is CASRRGQSTQYF. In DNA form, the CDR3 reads TGTGCCAGCAGGCGCGGGCAAAGTACGCAGTATTTT.

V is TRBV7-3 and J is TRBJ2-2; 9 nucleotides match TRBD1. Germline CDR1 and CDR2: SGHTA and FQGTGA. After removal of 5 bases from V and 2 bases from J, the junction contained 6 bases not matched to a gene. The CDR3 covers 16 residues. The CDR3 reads CASSATGGLNTGELFF. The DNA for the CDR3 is TGTGCCAGCAGCGCAACAGGGGGCTTAAACACCGGGGAGCTGTTTTTT.

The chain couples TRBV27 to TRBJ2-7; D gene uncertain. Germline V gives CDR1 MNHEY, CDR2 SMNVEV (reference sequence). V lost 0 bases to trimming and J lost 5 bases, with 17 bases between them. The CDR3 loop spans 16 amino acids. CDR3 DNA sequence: TGTGCCAGCAGTTTATCGAGGCAGGCCCTTCGGGACGAGCAGTACTTC. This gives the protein CASSLSRQALRDEQYF.

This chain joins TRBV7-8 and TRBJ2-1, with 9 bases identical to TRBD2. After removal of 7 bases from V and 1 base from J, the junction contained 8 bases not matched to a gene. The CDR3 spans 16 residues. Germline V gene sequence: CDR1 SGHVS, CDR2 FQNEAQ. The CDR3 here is CASNPSGLASYNEQFF. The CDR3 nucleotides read TGTGCCAGCAACCCATCGGGACTAGCATCCTACAATGAGCAGTTCTTC.

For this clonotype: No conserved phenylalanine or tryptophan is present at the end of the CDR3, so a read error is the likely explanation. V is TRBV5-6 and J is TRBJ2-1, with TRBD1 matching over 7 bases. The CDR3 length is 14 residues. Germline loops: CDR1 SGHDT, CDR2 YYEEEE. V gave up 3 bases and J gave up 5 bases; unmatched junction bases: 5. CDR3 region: CASSSDRTDNEQFL. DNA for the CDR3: TGTGCCAGCAGCTCGGACAGGACCGACAATGAGCAGTTCTTA.

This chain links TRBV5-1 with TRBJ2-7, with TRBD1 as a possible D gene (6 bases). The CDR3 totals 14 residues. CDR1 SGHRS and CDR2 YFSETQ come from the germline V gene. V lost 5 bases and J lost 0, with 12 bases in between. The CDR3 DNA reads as TGCGCCAGCAGGGATGACAGGAGCTCCTACGAGCAGTACTTC. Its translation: CASRDDRSSYEQYF.

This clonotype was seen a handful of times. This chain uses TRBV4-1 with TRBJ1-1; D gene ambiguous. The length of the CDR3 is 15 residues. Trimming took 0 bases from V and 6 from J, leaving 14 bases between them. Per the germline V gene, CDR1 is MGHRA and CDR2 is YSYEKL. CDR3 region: CASSQDGSNRAEAFF. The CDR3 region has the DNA TGCGCCAGCAGCCAAGATGGTTCCAATCGAGCTGAAGCTTTCTTT.

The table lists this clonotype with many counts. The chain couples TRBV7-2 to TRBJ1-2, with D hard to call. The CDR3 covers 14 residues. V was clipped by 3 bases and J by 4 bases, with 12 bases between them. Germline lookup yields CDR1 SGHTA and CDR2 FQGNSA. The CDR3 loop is CASSFSGRSYGYTF. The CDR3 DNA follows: TGTGCCAGCAGCTTTAGTGGGCGGTCCTATGGCTACACCTTC.

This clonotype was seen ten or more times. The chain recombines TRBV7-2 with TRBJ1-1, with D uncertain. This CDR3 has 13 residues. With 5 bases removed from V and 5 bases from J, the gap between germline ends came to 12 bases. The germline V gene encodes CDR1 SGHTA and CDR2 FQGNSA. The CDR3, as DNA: TGTGCCAGCAGCGTCATGGAGAGGACTGAAGCTTTCTTT. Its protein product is CASSVMERTEAFF.

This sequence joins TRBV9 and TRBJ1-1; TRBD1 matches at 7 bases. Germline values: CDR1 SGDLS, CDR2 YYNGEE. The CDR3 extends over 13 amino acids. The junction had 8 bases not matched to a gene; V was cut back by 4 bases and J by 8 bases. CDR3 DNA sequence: TGTGCCAGCAGCCCCCAACAGGGGAGAGAAGCTTTCTTT. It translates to CASSPQQGREAFF.

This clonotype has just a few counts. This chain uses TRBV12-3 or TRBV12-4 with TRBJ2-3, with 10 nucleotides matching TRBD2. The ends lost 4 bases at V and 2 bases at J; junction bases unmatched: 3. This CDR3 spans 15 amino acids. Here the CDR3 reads CASSSAGGNTDTQYF. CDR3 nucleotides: TGTGCCAGCAGTTCAGCGGGGGGGAACACAGATACGCAGTATTTT.